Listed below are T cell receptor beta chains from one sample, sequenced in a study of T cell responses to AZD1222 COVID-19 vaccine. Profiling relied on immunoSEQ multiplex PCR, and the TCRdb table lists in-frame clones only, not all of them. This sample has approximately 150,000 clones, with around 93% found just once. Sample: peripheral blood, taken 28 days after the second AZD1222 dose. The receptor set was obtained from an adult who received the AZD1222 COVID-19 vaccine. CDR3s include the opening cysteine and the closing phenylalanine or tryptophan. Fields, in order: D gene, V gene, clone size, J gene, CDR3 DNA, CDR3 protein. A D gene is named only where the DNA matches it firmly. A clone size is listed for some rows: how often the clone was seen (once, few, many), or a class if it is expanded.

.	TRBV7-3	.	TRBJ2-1	TGTGCCAGCAGCTTAACCCCCGGGAGTAGGTACAATGAGCAGTTCTTC	CASSLTPGSRYNEQFF
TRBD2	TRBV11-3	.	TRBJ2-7	TGTGCCAGCGGGCTGGGTAGCGGGGGTTCCTACGAGCAGTACTTC	CASGLGSGGSYEQYF
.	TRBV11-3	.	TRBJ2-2	TGTGCCAGCAGCTTAGGACTAGGCAGCACCGGGGAGCTGTTTTTT	CASSLGLGSTGELFF
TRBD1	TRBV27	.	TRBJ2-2	TGTGCCAGCAGTTTAGACAGGGGGCTAACCGGGGAGCTGTTTTTT	CASSLDRGLTGELFF
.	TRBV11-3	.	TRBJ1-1	TGTGCAAGTGGAGTGGTTGGTGAAGCTTTCTTT	CASGVVGEAFF
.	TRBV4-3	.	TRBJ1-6	TGCGCCAGCAGCCAAGACTGGCCCAGTGGGTCACCCCTCCACTTT	CASSQDWPSGSPLHF
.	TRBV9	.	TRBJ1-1	TGTGCCAGCAGCTTCCGGGACTCCTATCGATTCTTT	CASSFRDSYRFF
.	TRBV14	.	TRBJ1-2	TGTGCCAGCAGCCAACAAGGGTACTATGGCTACACCTTC	CASSQQGYYGYTF
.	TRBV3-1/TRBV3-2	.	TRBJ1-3	TGTGCCAGCAGCCCAGCCCTAGGAAACACCATATATTTT	CASSPALGNTIYF
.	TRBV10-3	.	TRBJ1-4	TGTGCCGCCCGCGGCGCAACTAATGAAAAACTGTTTTTT	CAARGATNEKLFF
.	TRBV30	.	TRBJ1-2	TGTGCCTGGAGTGTAGCCTATGGCTACACCTTC	CAWSVAYGYTF
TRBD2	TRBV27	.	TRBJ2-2	TGTGCCAGCAGCACTACAGCGGGGACCGGGGAGCTGTTTTTT	CASSTTAGTGELFF
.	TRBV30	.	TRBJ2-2	TGTGCCTGGATTAAGGGATCCGGCATGACCGGGGAGCTGTTTTTT	CAWIKGSGMTGELFF
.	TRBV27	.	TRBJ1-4	TGTGCCAGCAGTTTCCGCCAGGGTGAAAAACTGTTTTTT	CASSFRQGEKLFF
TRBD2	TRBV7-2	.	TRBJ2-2	TGTGCCAGCAGCCCATCCAGACTGCGGGAGGGCCCAAAGGAGCTGTTTTTT	CASSPSRLREGPKELFF
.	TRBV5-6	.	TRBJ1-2	TGTGCCAGCAGCTTAACAGGGACCTATGGCTACACCTTC	CASSLTGTYGYTF
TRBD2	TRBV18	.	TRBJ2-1	TGTGCCAGCTCACCCGGGCGTAGCGGGAGGCCACAGAATGAGCAGTTCTTC	CASSPGRSGRPQNEQFF
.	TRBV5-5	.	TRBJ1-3	TGTGCCAGCAGCTTGGAAGGCTCTGGAAACACCATATATTTT	CASSLEGSGNTIYF
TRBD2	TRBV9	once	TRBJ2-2	TGTGCCAGCAGCGTAGGTGTCGGGACTAGGACGAACACCGGGGAGCTGTTTTTT	CASSVGVGTRTNTGELFF
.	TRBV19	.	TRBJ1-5	TGTGCCAGTAGTTCGAGACAGACTACCCCTGGGGATCAGCCCCAGCATTTT	CASSSRQTTPGDQPQHF
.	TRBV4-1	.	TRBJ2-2	TGCGCCAGCAGCCAAGGCCCTCTAGCGCGTCAGAACACCGGGGAGCTGTTTTTT	CASSQGPLARQNTGELFF
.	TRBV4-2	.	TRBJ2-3	TGTGCCAGCAGCCAAGAGGTCGACACAGATACGCAGTATTTT	CASSQEVDTDTQYF
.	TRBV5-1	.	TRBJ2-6	TGCGCCAGCAGCACTAGGGGCGCTGGGGCCAACGTCCTGACTTTC	CASSTRGAGANVLTF
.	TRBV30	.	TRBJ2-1	TGTGCCTGGAGTTTTGGCAGTAATGAGCAGTTCTTC	CAWSFGSNEQFF
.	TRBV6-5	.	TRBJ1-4	TGTGCCAGCAGTTACGTAGGGTTGGGGCCAAATGAAAAACTGTTTTTT	CASSYVGLGPNEKLFF
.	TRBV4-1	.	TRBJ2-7	TGCGCCAGCAGCAGAGGACGGCTAGCAGTCGAGCAGTACTTC	CASSRGRLAVEQYF
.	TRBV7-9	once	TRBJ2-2	TGTGCCAGCAGCCCAGGGCTTTTTCGGGGGAAGAACACCGGGGAGCTGTTTTTT	CASSPGLFRGKNTGELFF
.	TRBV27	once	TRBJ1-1	TGTGCCAGCAGTTTATCATTGGAGAACACTGAAGCTTTCTTT	CASSLSLENTEAFF
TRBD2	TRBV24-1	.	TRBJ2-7	TGTGCCACCAGTGACGCGGGAGCGCGTTCCTACGAGCAGTACTTC	CATSDAGARSYEQYF
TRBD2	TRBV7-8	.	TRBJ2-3	TGTGCCAGCAGCTTCCTAATGGTGACTAGCGGGAGGGGTCCAGATACGCAGTATTTT	CASSFLMVTSGRGPDTQYF
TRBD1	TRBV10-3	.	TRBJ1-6	TGTGCCAGCCGGACAGGGGGCGAGAGAAATTCACCCCTCCACTTT	CASRTGGERNSPLHF
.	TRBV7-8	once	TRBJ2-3	TGTGCCAGCAGCTTAGCGCGGGGAGTCTCCTCGGAGTATTTT	CASSLARGVSSEYF
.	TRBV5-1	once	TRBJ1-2	TGCGCCAGCAGGTCCCAGGGCAGGGGAGAGGGTGGCTACACCTTC	CASRSQGRGEGGYTF
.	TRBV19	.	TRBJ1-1	TGTGCCAGTAGATTTCAAGCGAACACTGAAGCTTTCTTT	CASRFQANTEAFF
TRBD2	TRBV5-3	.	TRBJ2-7	TGTGCCAGAAGCTTTGGGGCGGGAGCCACCGGGTGCGACGAGCAGTACTTC	CARSFGAGATGCDEQYF
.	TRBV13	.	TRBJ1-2	TGTGCCAGCAGCTTTTTCGCAGGGCACTATGGCTACACCTTC	CASSFFAGHYGYTF
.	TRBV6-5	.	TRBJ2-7	TGTGCCAGCAGTTACTCTCCGACGTCCTACGAGCAGTACTTC	CASSYSPTSYEQYF
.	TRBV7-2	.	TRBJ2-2	TGTGCCAGCAGCTTAATGAACACCGGGGAGCTGTTTTTT	CASSLMNTGELFF
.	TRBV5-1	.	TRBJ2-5	TGCGCCAGCAGCGGTGAAGGGGGTACGGGGGAGACCCAGTACTTC	CASSGEGGTGETQYF
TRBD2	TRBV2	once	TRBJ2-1	TGTGCCAGCAGTGAACAGCGGGGGGGCCTGAATGAGCAGTTCTTC	CASSEQRGGLNEQFF
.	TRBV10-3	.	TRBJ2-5	TGTGCCATCAGTGAGCAAGAGACCCAGTACTTC	CAISEQETQYF
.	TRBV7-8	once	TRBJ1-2	TGTGCCAGCAGCTTGGGGGACCGAAACTATGGCTACACCTTC	CASSLGDRNYGYTF
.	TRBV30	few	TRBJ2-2	TGTGCCTGGAGTGTAGTGGGTAGCGCCGGGGAGCTGTTTTTT	CAWSVVGSAGELFF
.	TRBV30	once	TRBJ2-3	TGTGCCTGGAGTGGGCTCGGATATAGCACAGATACGCAGTATTTT	CAWSGLGYSTDTQYF
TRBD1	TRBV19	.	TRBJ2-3	TGTGCCAGTGAATCAGGGGGTAGGACAGATACGCAGTATTTT	CASESGGRTDTQYF
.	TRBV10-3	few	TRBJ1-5	TGTGCCATCAGCTTGGCAGGGGAACAGCCCCAGCATTTT	CAISLAGEQPQHF
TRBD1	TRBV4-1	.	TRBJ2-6	TGCGCCAGCAGCCAAGGTGGCAGGGGGCGGACTGGGGCCAACGTCCTGACTTTC	CASSQGGRGRTGANVLTF
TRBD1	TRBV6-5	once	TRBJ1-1	TGTGCCAGCAGGACGACAGGGGGATGGACTGAAGCTTTCTTT	CASRTTGGWTEAFF
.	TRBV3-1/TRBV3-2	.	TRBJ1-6	TGTGCCAGCAGCCAAGGTATGGGTATGGGGTCCTATAATTCACCCCTCCACTTT	CASSQGMGMGSYNSPLHF
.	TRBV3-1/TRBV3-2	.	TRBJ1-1	TGTGCCAGCAGCCAAGACACGGCCACTGAAGCTTTCTTT	CASSQDTATEAFF
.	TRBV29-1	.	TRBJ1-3	TGCAGCGTTATGAGTTCCTCTGGAAACACCATATATTTT	CSVMSSSGNTIYF
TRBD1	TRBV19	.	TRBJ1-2	TGTGCCAGTAGTGAGCCCGGGACAGGGATAGGTTATGGCTACACCTTC	CASSEPGTGIGYGYTF
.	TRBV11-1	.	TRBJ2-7	TGTGCCAGCAGCAAAGGGCAGGGGACCTTCTACGAGCAGTACTTC	CASSKGQGTFYEQYF
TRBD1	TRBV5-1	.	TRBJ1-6	TGCGCCAGCAGCTTAGGACAGGATGTAACACCCCTCCACTTT	CASSLGQDVTPLHF
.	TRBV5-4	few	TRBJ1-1	TGTGCCAGCAGCTTGATGGGGAAGGGAACTGAAGCTTTCTTT	CASSLMGKGTEAFF
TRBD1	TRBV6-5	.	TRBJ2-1	TGTGCCAGCAAACAGGGGTCGGGTGTTCGTGAGCAGTTCTTC	CASKQGSGVREQFF
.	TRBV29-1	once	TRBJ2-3	TGCAGCGTTTCTGGAGTGTTCTTGGATACGCAGTATTTT	CSVSGVFLDTQYF
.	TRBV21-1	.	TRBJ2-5	TGTGCCAGCCGAAATAGCGGGCGGGGAGAGACCCAGTACTTC	CASRNSGRGETQYF
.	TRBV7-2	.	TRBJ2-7	TGTGCCAGCAGCTTAGTGATGTTCAGGGAAGTAGGCGAGCAGTACTTC	CASSLVMFREVGEQYF
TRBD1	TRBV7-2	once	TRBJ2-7	TGTGCCAGCAGCCAAGGACAGGGTTCCTACGAGCAGTACTTC	CASSQGQGSYEQYF